Listed below are T cell receptor beta chains from one sample, sequenced in a study of cytomegalovirus exposure and HLA in healthy donors. Assay used: immunoSEQ multiplex PCR; TCRdb lists only in-frame clones, some missing. Of around 200,000 clones listed, roughly 80% are singletons. Sequenced: PBMCs. All receptors come from a boy between 10 and 17 years old in good health and CMV-seronegative. The CDR3 runs from the conserved cysteine through the conserved F or W. Each record gives: V gene, clone size, D gene, J gene, CDR3 protein, CDR3 DNA. D genes are given only for firm matches. Clone size appears in some rows only: once, few, many, or a class for an expanded clone.

TRBV11-3	NA	NA	TRBJ2-5	CASSLRLAPGETQYF	TGTGCCAGCAGCTTAAGACTCGCCCCCGGGGAGACCCAGTACTTC
TRBV4-3	NA	NA	TRBJ1-2	CASSQDRGNGYTF	TGCGCCAGCAGCCAAGACAGAGGTAACGGCTACACCTTC
TRBV15	NA	NA	TRBJ1-2	CATSENPGQIYGYTF	TGTGCCACCAGCGAAAATCCCGGACAGATCTATGGCTACACCTTC
TRBV13	NA	NA	TRBJ1-1	CASSLGHSRAPNTEAFF	TGTGCCAGCAGCCTAGGACATTCCAGGGCGCCGAACACTGAAGCTTTCTTT
TRBV19	few	TRBD2	TRBJ2-1	CASSSVSGRAGNEQFF	TGTGCCAGTAGTAGCGTTAGCGGGAGGGCCGGCAATGAGCAGTTCTTC
TRBV7-8	NA	NA	TRBJ1-5	CASSLEYNQPQHF	TGTGCCAGCAGCTTAGAATACAATCAGCCCCAGCATTTT
TRBV4-3	NA	TRBD1	TRBJ1-1	CASSQDAQGAEAFF	TGCGCCAGCAGCCAGGATGCACAGGGGGCTGAAGCTTTCTTT
TRBV9	NA	TRBD1	TRBJ2-3	CASSGGTVDLDTQYF	TGTGCCAGCAGCGGGGGGACAGTGGATTTAGATACGCAGTATTTT
TRBV4-1	NA	NA	TRBJ2-7	CASSLPGAYEQYF	TGCGCCAGCAGCCTCCCCGGGGCCTACGAGCAGTACTTC
TRBV18	NA	NA	TRBJ1-1	CASSPPRGGERTEAFF	TGTGCCAGCTCACCACCGAGGGGGGGGGAGAGGACTGAAGCTTTCTTT
TRBV6-6	NA	NA	TRBJ1-2	CASSYERRDGYTF	TGTGCCAGCAGTTACGAACGCAGGGATGGCTACACCTTC
TRBV14	NA	TRBD2	TRBJ2-7	CASSPPGLAGVYEQYF	TGTGCCAGCAGCCCCCCAGGACTAGCGGGGGTCTACGAGCAGTACTTC
TRBV30	NA	TRBD1	TRBJ1-2	CAWSSDRGNYGYTF	TGTGCCTGGAGTTCGGACAGGGGTAACTATGGCTACACCTTC
TRBV6-1	once	NA	TRBJ2-5	CASSEFSGREETQYF	TGTGCCAGCAGTGAATTCTCCGGGAGAGAAGAGACCCAGTACTTC
TRBV7-9	NA	TRBD2	TRBJ2-1	CASRPTSGAYNEQFF	TGTGCCAGCAGACCTACTAGCGGTGCCTACAATGAGCAGTTCTTC
TRBV6-6	NA	TRBD1	TRBJ1-1	CASSWDRANTEAFF	TGTGCCAGCAGCTGGGACAGGGCCAACACTGAAGCTTTCTTT
TRBV5-4	NA	TRBD1	TRBJ2-5	CASSLGFQTGGRKTQYF	TGTGCCAGCAGCTTGGGATTTCAGACAGGGGGCAGGAAGACCCAGTACTTC
TRBV27	NA	NA	TRBJ1-2	CASSRRGNYGYTF	TGTGCCAGCAGCCGACGGGGTAACTATGGCTACACCTTC
TRBV5-1	NA	TRBD2	TRBJ2-1	CASSFGREAPFF	TGCGCCAGCAGCTTTGGGCGGGAGGCTCCGTTCTTC
TRBV7-6	NA	TRBD2	TRBJ2-3	CASSVTGTSFPDTQYF	TGTGCCAGCAGCGTAACCGGGACTAGCTTTCCAGATACGCAGTATTTT
TRBV5-6	NA	NA	TRBJ1-2	CASSFLGQGEDYGYTF	TGTGCCAGCAGCTTTTTAGGGCAGGGTGAAGACTATGGCTACACCTTC
TRBV11-2	NA	NA	TRBJ1-3	CASSSGSGNTIYF	TGTGCCAGCAGCTCGGGCTCTGGAAACACCATATATTTT
TRBV7-9	NA	NA	TRBJ2-5	CASSYLWAVFEGQETQYF	TGTGCCAGCAGCTACCTATGGGCCGTATTCGAGGGCCAAGAGACCCAGTACTTC
TRBV11-2	NA	NA	TRBJ2-1	CASSLGASRVYNEQFF	TGTGCCAGCAGCTTAGGGGCATCGAGAGTGTACAATGAGCAGTTCTTC
TRBV19	NA	NA	TRBJ1-2	CASSLLTANYGYTF	TGTGCCAGTAGCTTACTTACAGCTAACTATGGCTACACCTTC
TRBV14	NA	TRBD1	TRBJ2-2	CASSQPGTGATGELFF	TGTGCCAGCAGCCAACCCGGGACAGGGGCGACCGGGGAGCTGTTTTTT
TRBV11-2	NA	NA	TRBJ2-5	CASSLAPRETQYF	TGTGCCAGCAGCTTAGCCCCACGGGAGACCCAGTACTTC
TRBV2	NA	TRBD1	TRBJ2-2	CASYRGLGTGELFF	TGTGCCAGCTACAGGGGCTTAGGGACCGGGGAGCTGTTTTTT
TRBV5-1	NA	NA	TRBJ2-7	CASSFVGSSYEQYF	TGCGCCAGCAGCTTTGTAGGGAGCTCCTACGAGCAGTACTTC
TRBV4-1	NA	NA	TRBJ2-7	CASSQPSTTDSTYEQYF	TGCGCCAGCAGCCAACCATCTACGACAGACAGTACCTACGAGCAGTACTTC
TRBV19	NA	NA	TRBJ1-1	CASSRKTGTEAFF	TGTGCCAGTAGTCGTAAGACTGGCACTGAAGCTTTCTTT
TRBV9	few	NA	TRBJ2-3	CASSLRTVITDTQYF	TGTGCCAGCAGTCTCCGGACAGTAATCACAGATACGCAGTATTTT
TRBV9	NA	TRBD1	TRBJ1-1	CASSQSGGMNTEAFF	TGTGCCAGCAGCCAATCAGGGGGCATGAACACTGAAGCTTTCTTT
TRBV7-9	few	NA	TRBJ1-2	CASSPPPEVYMDDYTF	TGTGCCAGCAGCCCCCCCCCAGAGGTCTATATGGATGACTACACCTTC
TRBV9	NA	NA	TRBJ1-3	CASSAGRESGNTIYF	TGTGCCAGCAGCGCCGGGAGGGAATCTGGAAACACCATATATTTT
TRBV5-1	NA	NA	TRBJ2-7	CASSWESSYEQYF	TGCGCCAGCAGTTGGGAGAGCTCCTACGAGCAGTACTTC
TRBV5-4	once	TRBD1	TRBJ1-2	CASSVGQALNYGYTF	TGTGCCAGCAGCGTGGGACAGGCGCTTAACTATGGCTACACCTTC
TRBV25-1	few	TRBD1	TRBJ1-2	CASSDGTGGSVLAYGYTF	TGTGCCAGCAGTGATGGGACAGGGGGTTCGGTTCTGGCCTATGGCTACACCTTC
TRBV18	few	NA	TRBJ2-3	CASSESTGGAADTQYF	TGTGCCAGCTCAGAATCTACAGGGGGGGCCGCAGATACGCAGTATTTT
TRBV7-9	NA	NA	TRBJ2-1	CASYPDFRWSSYNEQFF	TGTGCCAGCTACCCCGACTTTAGATGGAGCTCCTACAATGAGCAGTTCTTC
TRBV7-3	NA	NA	TRBJ2-2	CASSWPGNTGELFF	TGTGCCAGCAGCTGGCCAGGGAACACCGGGGAGCTGTTTTTT
TRBV6-4	NA	NA	TRBJ2-1	CASSDSWSNEQFF	TGTGCCAGCAGTGACTCCTGGAGCAATGAGCAGTTCTTC
TRBV5-8	NA	NA	TRBJ1-1	CASSLVDWVRHTEAFF	TGTGCCAGCAGCTTGGTGGATTGGGTGAGGCACACTGAAGCTTTCTTT
TRBV2	NA	NA	TRBJ2-2	CASSDPTMRLSTGELFF	TGTGCCAGCAGTGACCCCACCATGAGACTCTCCACCGGGGAGCTGTTTTTT
TRBV4-1	NA	TRBD2	TRBJ2-1	CASSQPTSGGSNNEQFF	TGCGCCAGCAGCCAACCGACTAGCGGGGGATCCAACAATGAGCAGTTCTTC
TRBV5-5	NA	TRBD2	TRBJ2-5	CASSFGLAGVRETQYF	TGTGCCAGCAGCTTTGGACTAGCGGGGGTTCGGGAGACCCAGTACTTC
TRBV6-6	NA	NA	TRBJ2-2	CASKQQDTGELFF	TGTGCCAGCAAACAGCAGGATACCGGGGAGCTGTTTTTT
TRBV19	NA	NA	TRBJ2-1	CASSGGWEQFF	TGTGCCAGTAGTGGGGGGTGGGAGCAGTTCTTC
TRBV5-1	NA	TRBD1	TRBJ2-7	CASSLTGTGFPSEQYF	TGCGCCAGCAGCTTGACCGGGACAGGGTTTCCCTCCGAGCAGTACTTC
TRBV29-1	NA	TRBD1	TRBJ2-5	CSVGQGQETQYF	TGCAGCGTTGGACAGGGGCAAGAGACCCAGTACTTC
TRBV7-7	once	NA	TRBJ2-3	CASSPNTRGDGDTQYF	TGTGCTAGCAGCCCGAATACCAGGGGGGACGGCGATACGCAGTATTTT
TRBV27	NA	TRBD1	TRBJ2-7	CASSSQTGREQYF	TGTGCCAGCAGTTCCCAGACAGGGCGCGAGCAGTACTTC
TRBV4-3	NA	NA	TRBJ2-3	CASSQDTRPRGDTQYF	TGCGCCAGCAGCCAAGACACGAGACCCAGGGGAGATACGCAGTATTTT
TRBV2	NA	TRBD1	TRBJ1-4	CASRGARDRDEKLFF	TGTGCCAGCAGGGGAGCAAGGGACAGGGACGAAAAACTGTTTTTT
TRBV5-4	NA	NA	TRBJ2-2	CASSWVTGNTGELFF	TGTGCCAGCAGCTGGGTGACAGGGAACACCGGGGAGCTGTTTTTT
TRBV18	NA	NA	TRBJ2-2	CASSLGQSSTGELFF	TGTGCCAGCTCCCTTGGACAGTCGAGCACCGGGGAGCTGTTTTTT
TRBV9	NA	NA	TRBJ1-1	CASSVGPMNTEAFF	TGTGCCAGCAGCGTAGGGCCGATGAACACTGAAGCTTTCTTT